A selection of T cell receptor beta chains follows, all from one sample in a study of blood T cell repertoires in COVID-19. Libraries were prepared by immunoSEQ multiplex PCR; TCRdb keeps only in-frame clonotypes and omits some of them. Among around 33,000 clones listed, around four fifths were seen once. The specimen was peripheral blood. The receptors were sampled from an elderly man with acute or convalescent COVID-19. The CDR3 runs from the conserved cysteine through the conserved F or W. Each record gives: clone size, J gene, V gene, D gene, CDR3 protein, CDR3 DNA. D genes are given only for firm matches. Not all rows give a size; the values are once, few, many and, for expanded clones, a class.

clone size: -
J gene: TRBJ1-2
V gene: TRBV5-1
D gene: -
CDR3 protein: CASSSSTGSLVYTF
CDR3 DNA: TGCGCCAGCAGCTCCTCGACAGGCTCCTTGGTCTACACCTTC

clone size: -
J gene: TRBJ1-1
V gene: TRBV7-9
D gene: TRBD1
CDR3 protein: CASTPQDREAFF
CDR3 DNA: TGTGCCAGCACCCCACAGGACAGGGAAGCTTTCTTT

clone size: -
J gene: TRBJ2-7
V gene: TRBV7-2
D gene: -
CDR3 protein: CASSATSGRGGYEQYF
CDR3 DNA: TGTGCCAGCAGTGCTACCTCCGGGCGAGGAGGCTACGAGCAGTACTTC

clone size: once
J gene: TRBJ2-5
V gene: TRBV2
D gene: -
CDR3 protein: CASREHEQETQYF
CDR3 DNA: TGTGCCAGCAGGGAGCATGAACAAGAGACCCAGTACTTC

clone size: -
J gene: TRBJ1-3
V gene: TRBV19
D gene: -
CDR3 protein: CASQAWDTRNTIYF
CDR3 DNA: TGTGCCAGCCAAGCCTGGGACACAAGAAACACCATATATTTT

clone size: -
J gene: TRBJ2-5
V gene: TRBV4-2
D gene: TRBD2
CDR3 protein: CASSPRGAKQETQYF
CDR3 DNA: TGTGCCAGCAGCCCGCGGGGGGCAAAACAAGAGACCCAGTACTTC

clone size: -
J gene: TRBJ1-5
V gene: TRBV18
D gene: -
CDR3 protein: CASSPTDSLNQPQHF
CDR3 DNA: TGTGCCAGCTCACCAACGGACAGCCTCAATCAGCCCCAGCATTTT

clone size: -
J gene: TRBJ2-7
V gene: TRBV29-1
D gene: -
CDR3 protein: CSVEDLVPREQYF
CDR3 DNA: TGCAGCGTTGAAGATCTTGTACCTAGGGAGCAGTACTTC

clone size: -
J gene: TRBJ2-3
V gene: TRBV4-1
D gene: TRBD1
CDR3 protein: CASSQGQGIRTDTQYF
CDR3 DNA: TGCGCCAGCAGCCAAGGACAGGGGATTAGAACAGATACGCAGTATTTT

clone size: -
J gene: TRBJ2-1
V gene: TRBV11-3
D gene: -
CDR3 protein: CASSKGASEGEQFF
CDR3 DNA: TGTGCCAGCAGCAAAGGGGCCTCCGAAGGTGAGCAGTTCTTC

clone size: -
J gene: TRBJ1-6
V gene: TRBV5-1
D gene: -
CDR3 protein: CASSLETNNSPLHF
CDR3 DNA: TGCGCCAGCAGCTTGGAGACAAACAATTCACCCCTCCACTTT

clone size: -
J gene: TRBJ2-7
V gene: TRBV7-6
D gene: TRBD2
CDR3 protein: CASSLIQRGPGEQYF
CDR3 DNA: TGTGCCAGCAGCTTAATCCAGCGGGGGCCGGGGGAGCAGTACTTC

clone size: -
J gene: TRBJ2-3
V gene: TRBV12-3/TRBV12-4
D gene: -
CDR3 protein: CATQAEGTDTQYF
CDR3 DNA: TGTGCCACCCAAGCGGAGGGCACAGATACGCAGTATTTT

clone size: -
J gene: TRBJ1-2
V gene: TRBV5-6
D gene: TRBD1
CDR3 protein: CASLDRGPSGYTF
CDR3 DNA: TGTGCCAGCCTGGATAGGGGGCCGAGTGGCTACACCTTC

clone size: -
J gene: TRBJ2-1
V gene: TRBV11-3
D gene: TRBD2
CDR3 protein: CASSLEAGIHNEQFF
CDR3 DNA: TGTGCCAGCAGCTTAGAAGCGGGGATCCACAATGAGCAGTTCTTC

clone size: -
J gene: TRBJ2-5
V gene: TRBV7-9
D gene: -
CDR3 protein: CASSLVSSGATQYF
CDR3 DNA: TGTGCCAGCAGCTTAGTATCATCAGGGGCGACCCAGTACTTC

clone size: -
J gene: TRBJ2-1
V gene: TRBV5-6
D gene: TRBD2
CDR3 protein: CASSWFATSGGVNEQFF
CDR3 DNA: TGTGCCAGCAGCTGGTTCGCTACTAGCGGGGGGGTGAATGAGCAGTTCTTC

clone size: -
J gene: TRBJ2-2
V gene: TRBV11-2
D gene: -
CDR3 protein: CASSFAGGLSNTGELFF
CDR3 DNA: TGTGCCAGCAGCTTTGCAGGCGGGCTATCGAACACCGGGGAGCTGTTTTTT

clone size: -
J gene: TRBJ1-1
V gene: TRBV6-6
D gene: -
CDR3 protein: CASSYSSQGGWSEAFF
CDR3 DNA: TGTGCCAGCAGTTACTCGAGTCAGGGAGGTTGGTCTGAAGCTTTCTTT

clone size: once
J gene: TRBJ1-1
V gene: TRBV29-1
D gene: -
CDR3 protein: CSAPIRGMDTEAFF
CDR3 DNA: TGCAGCGCACCTATACGGGGGATGGACACTGAAGCTTTCTTT

clone size: few
J gene: TRBJ2-6
V gene: TRBV19
D gene: TRBD1
CDR3 protein: CASSGTGALGANVLTF
CDR3 DNA: TGTGCCAGTAGTGGGACAGGGGCCTTGGGGGCCAACGTCCTGACTTTC

clone size: once
J gene: TRBJ1-3
V gene: TRBV7-9
D gene: -
CDR3 protein: CASSLFSSGNTIYF
CDR3 DNA: TGTGCCAGCAGCTTATTTAGCTCTGGAAACACCATATATTTT

clone size: -
J gene: TRBJ1-2
V gene: TRBV2
D gene: TRBD1
CDR3 protein: CASSRQGYGYTF
CDR3 DNA: TGTGCCAGTTCCCGACAGGGATATGGCTACACCTTC

clone size: -
J gene: TRBJ2-5
V gene: TRBV5-1
D gene: TRBD2
CDR3 protein: CASSQLAGVQETQYF
CDR3 DNA: TGCGCCAGCAGCCAACTAGCGGGGGTGCAAGAGACCCAGTACTTC

clone size: -
J gene: TRBJ1-6
V gene: TRBV6-5
D gene: -
CDR3 protein: CASSYSLGRGVSPLHF
CDR3 DNA: TGTGCCAGCAGTTACTCTTTAGGACGGGGAGTTTCACCCCTCCACTTT

clone size: -
J gene: TRBJ2-2
V gene: TRBV7-7
D gene: TRBD1
CDR3 protein: CASTRMTGEEWRGAVF
CDR3 DNA: TGTGCTAGCACCCGAATGACAGGGGAAGAATGGCGGGGAGCTGTTTTT

clone size: once
J gene: TRBJ2-2
V gene: TRBV5-1
D gene: -
CDR3 protein: CASTVPGTNTGELFF
CDR3 DNA: TGCGCCAGCACGGTCCCAGGAACGAACACCGGGGAGCTGTTTTTT

clone size: -
J gene: TRBJ1-5
V gene: TRBV7-9
D gene: -
CDR3 protein: CASSLDWGDQPQHF
CDR3 DNA: TGTGCCAGCAGCTTAGACTGGGGCGATCAGCCCCAGCATTTT

clone size: few
J gene: TRBJ1-3
V gene: TRBV3-1/TRBV3-2
D gene: -
CDR3 protein: CASSWQGLGNTIYF
CDR3 DNA: TGTGCCAGCAGCTGGCAGGGTCTCGGAAACACCATATATTTT

clone size: -
J gene: TRBJ2-4
V gene: TRBV3-1/TRBV3-2
D gene: -
CDR3 protein: CASSQGQDGNIQYF
CDR3 DNA: TGTGCCAGCAGCCAAGGGCAGGATGGTAACATTCAGTACTTC

clone size: -
J gene: TRBJ2-3
V gene: TRBV11-3
D gene: -
CDR3 protein: CASSPRSGDTDTQYF
CDR3 DNA: TGTGCCAGCAGCCCCAGGTCAGGCGACACAGATACGCAGTATTTT

clone size: -
J gene: TRBJ2-7
V gene: TRBV5-4
D gene: TRBD2
CDR3 protein: CASSKRGVTYEQYF
CDR3 DNA: TGTGCCAGCAGTAAGCGGGGGGTTACCTACGAGCAGTACTTC

clone size: few
J gene: TRBJ1-2
V gene: TRBV2
D gene: -
CDR3 protein: CASSPNRNLGPYTF
CDR3 DNA: TGTGCCAGCAGTCCCAACAGGAATCTGGGGCCCTACACCTTC

clone size: -
J gene: TRBJ1-1
V gene: TRBV3-1/TRBV3-2
D gene: -
CDR3 protein: CASTVGHRYTEAFF
CDR3 DNA: TGTGCCAGTACCGTAGGACATAGGTACACTGAAGCTTTCTTT

clone size: -
J gene: TRBJ1-1
V gene: TRBV4-3
D gene: -
CDR3 protein: CASSQVKNTEAFF
CDR3 DNA: TGCGCCAGCAGCCAAGTAAAGAACACTGAAGCTTTCTTT

clone size: -
J gene: TRBJ2-5
V gene: TRBV5-1
D gene: TRBD2
CDR3 protein: CASRVIAGGQETQYF
CDR3 DNA: TGCGCCAGCAGGGTAATAGCGGGGGGCCAAGAGACCCAGTACTTC

clone size: once
J gene: TRBJ1-1
V gene: TRBV29-1
D gene: TRBD1
CDR3 protein: CSVVTGGLNTEAFF
CDR3 DNA: TGCAGCGTCGTGACAGGGGGGTTGAACACTGAAGCTTTCTTT

clone size: -
J gene: TRBJ2-1
V gene: TRBV11-2
D gene: -
CDR3 protein: CASSLAGGIINEQFF
CDR3 DNA: TGTGCCAGCAGCTTAGCCGGGGGAATTATCAATGAGCAGTTCTTC

clone size: -
J gene: TRBJ1-2
V gene: TRBV27
D gene: -
CDR3 protein: CASSMTGENYGYTF
CDR3 DNA: TGTGCCAGCAGTATGACCGGAGAAAACTATGGCTACACCTTC

clone size: -
J gene: TRBJ2-2
V gene: TRBV7-2
D gene: TRBD1
CDR3 protein: CASSARQGGFMNTGELFF
CDR3 DNA: TGTGCCAGCAGCGCCAGACAGGGGGGGTTCATGAACACCGGGGAGCTGTTTTTT

clone size: -
J gene: TRBJ2-7
V gene: TRBV7-9
D gene: TRBD1
CDR3 protein: CASSPQGAEQYF
CDR3 DNA: TGTGCCAGCAGCCCCCAGGGGGCCGAGCAGTACTTC

clone size: -
J gene: TRBJ1-1
V gene: TRBV7-3
D gene: -
CDR3 protein: CASSPRADRNTEAFF
CDR3 DNA: TGTGCCAGCAGCCCTCGAGCCGACAGGAACACTGAAGCTTTCTTT

clone size: -
J gene: TRBJ2-6
V gene: TRBV4-1
D gene: -
CDR3 protein: CASSQEDWEERVSFDGANVLTF
CDR3 DNA: TGCGCCAGCAGCCAAGAGGATTGGGAGGAGCGGGTTTCCTTCGATGGGGCCAACGTCCTGACTTTC

clone size: -
J gene: TRBJ2-3
V gene: TRBV4-1
D gene: TRBD2
CDR3 protein: CASSHLTGLRLADTQYF
CDR3 DNA: TGCGCCAGCAGCCACCTCACGGGACTACGGTTGGCAGATACGCAGTATTTT

clone size: -
J gene: TRBJ2-2
V gene: TRBV7-2
D gene: TRBD2
CDR3 protein: CASSQGLVRVGELFF
CDR3 DNA: TGTGCCAGCAGCCAAGGACTAGTTCGGGTCGGGGAGCTGTTTTTT

clone size: -
J gene: TRBJ2-7
V gene: TRBV6-6
D gene: -
CDR3 protein: CAVGGGGSEQYF
CDR3 DNA: TGTGCCGTCGGGGGCGGGGGCTCCGAGCAGTACTTC

clone size: -
J gene: TRBJ2-7
V gene: TRBV3-1/TRBV3-2
D gene: TRBD2
CDR3 protein: CASSPDTGLAVHQSEQYF
CDR3 DNA: TGTGCCAGCAGCCCAGATACGGGACTAGCGGTGCATCAGAGCGAGCAGTACTTC

clone size: -
J gene: TRBJ1-1
V gene: TRBV12-5
D gene: -
CDR3 protein: CASATRGRNTEAFF
CDR3 DNA: TGTGCTAGTGCTACTCGAGGCAGGAACACTGAAGCTTTCTTT

clone size: -
J gene: TRBJ1-6
V gene: TRBV27
D gene: -
CDR3 protein: CASSPTATSYNSPLHF
CDR3 DNA: TGTGCCAGCAGCCCCACAGCCACCTCCTATAATTCACCCCTCCACTTT

clone size: -
J gene: TRBJ2-2
V gene: TRBV11-3
D gene: TRBD1
CDR3 protein: CASSLGGTVTGELFF
CDR3 DNA: TGTGCCAGCAGCTTAGGAGGGACAGTCACCGGGGAGCTGTTTTTT

clone size: -
J gene: TRBJ2-7
V gene: TRBV5-1
D gene: TRBD2
CDR3 protein: CASALGLAGGEQYF
CDR3 DNA: TGCGCCAGCGCACTAGGACTAGCGGGCGGGGAGCAGTACTTC

clone size: -
J gene: TRBJ2-2
V gene: TRBV19
D gene: -
CDR3 protein: CASSISGVNTGELFF
CDR3 DNA: TGTGCCAGTAGTATTTCGGGGGTGAACACCGGGGAGCTGTTTTTT

clone size: -
J gene: TRBJ2-3
V gene: TRBV7-2
D gene: TRBD2
CDR3 protein: CASSLVPLAGRTDTQYF
CDR3 DNA: TGTGCCAGCAGCTTAGTACCCTTAGCGGGACGCACAGATACGCAGTATTTT

clone size: -
J gene: TRBJ2-2
V gene: TRBV15
D gene: TRBD2
CDR3 protein: CATSRDLAGGEMGGELFF
CDR3 DNA: TGTGCCACCAGCAGAGATCTAGCGGGGGGCGAAATGGGCGGGGAGCTGTTTTTT